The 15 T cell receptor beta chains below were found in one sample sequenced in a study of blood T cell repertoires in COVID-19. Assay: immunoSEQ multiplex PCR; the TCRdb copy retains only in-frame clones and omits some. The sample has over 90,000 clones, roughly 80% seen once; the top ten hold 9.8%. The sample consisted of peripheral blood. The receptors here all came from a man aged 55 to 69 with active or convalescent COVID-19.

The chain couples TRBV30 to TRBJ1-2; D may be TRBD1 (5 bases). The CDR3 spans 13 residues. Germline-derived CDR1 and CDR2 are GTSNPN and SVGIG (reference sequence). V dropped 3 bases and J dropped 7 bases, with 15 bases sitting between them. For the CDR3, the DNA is TGTGCCTGGAGCCCCCGGGGGATTGGTGGCTACACCTTC. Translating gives CAWSPRGIGGYTF.

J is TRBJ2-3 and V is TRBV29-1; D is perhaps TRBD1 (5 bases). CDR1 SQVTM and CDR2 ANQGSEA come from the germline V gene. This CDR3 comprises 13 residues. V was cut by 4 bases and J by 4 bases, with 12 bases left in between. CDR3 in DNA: TGCAGCGTTGTGGGGCAGGGTTCAGATACGCAGTATTTT. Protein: CSVVGQGSDTQYF.

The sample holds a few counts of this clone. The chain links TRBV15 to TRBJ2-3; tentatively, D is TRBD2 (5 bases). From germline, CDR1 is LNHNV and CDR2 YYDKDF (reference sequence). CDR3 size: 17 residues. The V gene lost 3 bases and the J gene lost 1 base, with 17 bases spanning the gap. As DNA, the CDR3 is TGTGCCACCAGCAGCAATCTAGGGAGATTGGGCACAGATACGCAGTATTTT. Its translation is CATSSNLGRLGTDTQYF.

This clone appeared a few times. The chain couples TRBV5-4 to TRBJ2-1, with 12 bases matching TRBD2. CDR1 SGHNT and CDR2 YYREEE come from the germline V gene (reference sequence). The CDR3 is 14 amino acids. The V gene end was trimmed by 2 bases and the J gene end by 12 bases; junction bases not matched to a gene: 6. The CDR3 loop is CASSFSTSGSAQFF. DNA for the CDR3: TGTGCCAGCAGCTTTTCGACTAGCGGGAGCGCGCAGTTCTTC.

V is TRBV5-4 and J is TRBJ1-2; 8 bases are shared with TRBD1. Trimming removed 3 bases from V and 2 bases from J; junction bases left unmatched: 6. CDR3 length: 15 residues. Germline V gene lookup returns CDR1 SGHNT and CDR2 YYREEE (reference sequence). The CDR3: CASSYGTGVNYGYTF. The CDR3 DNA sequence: TGTGCCAGCAGCTACGGGACAGGCGTGAACTATGGCTACACCTTC.

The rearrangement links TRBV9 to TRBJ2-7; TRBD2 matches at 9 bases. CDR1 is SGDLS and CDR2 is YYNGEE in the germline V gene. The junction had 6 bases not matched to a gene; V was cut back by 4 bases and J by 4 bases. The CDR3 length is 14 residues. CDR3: CASSPRTSVYEQYF. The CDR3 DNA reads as TGTGCCAGCAGCCCTAGGACTAGCGTTTACGAGCAGTACTTC. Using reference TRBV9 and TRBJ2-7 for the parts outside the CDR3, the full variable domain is DSGVTQTPKHLITATGQRVTLRCSPRSGDLSVYWYQQSLDQGLQFLIQYYNGEERAKGNILERFSAQQFPDLHSELNLSSLELGDSALYFCASSPRTSVYEQYFGPGTRLTVT.

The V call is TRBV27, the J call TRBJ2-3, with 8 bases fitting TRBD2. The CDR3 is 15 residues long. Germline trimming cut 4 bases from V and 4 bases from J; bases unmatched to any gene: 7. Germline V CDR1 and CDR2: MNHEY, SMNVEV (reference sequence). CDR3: CASSSLAGRADTQYF. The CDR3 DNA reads TGTGCCAGCAGTTCCTTAGCGGGGAGGGCAGATACGCAGTATTTT.

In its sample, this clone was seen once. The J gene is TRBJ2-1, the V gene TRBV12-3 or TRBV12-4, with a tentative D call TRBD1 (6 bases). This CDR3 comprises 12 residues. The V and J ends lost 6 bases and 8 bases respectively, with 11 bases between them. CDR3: CASSRDRYEQFF. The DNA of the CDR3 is TGTGCCAGCAGCCGTGACAGGTATGAGCAGTTCTTC.

The CDR3 here is CSASEGYGRRNEQFF. CDR3 DNA: TGCAGTGCTAGTGAGGGGTATGGGAGGCGCAATGAGCAGTTCTTC. J is TRBJ2-1 and V is TRBV20-1; possibly TRBD2 for D (6 bases). This CDR3 contains 15 residues. The V gene lost 3 bases and the J gene lost 6 bases, with 18 bases spanning the gap. In germline, CDR1 is DFQATT, CDR2 SNEGSKA (reference sequence).

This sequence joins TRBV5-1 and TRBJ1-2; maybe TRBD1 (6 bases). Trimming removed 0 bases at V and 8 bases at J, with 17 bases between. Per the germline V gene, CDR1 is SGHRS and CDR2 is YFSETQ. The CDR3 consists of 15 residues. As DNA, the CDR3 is TGCGCCAGCAGCTTGGAACCCGGACAGTCTGGGGGCTACACCTTC. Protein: CASSLEPGQSGGYTF.

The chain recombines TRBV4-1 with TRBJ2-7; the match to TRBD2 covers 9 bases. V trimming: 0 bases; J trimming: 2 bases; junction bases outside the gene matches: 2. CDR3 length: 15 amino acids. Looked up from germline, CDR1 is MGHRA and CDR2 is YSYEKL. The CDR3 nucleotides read TGCGCCAGCAGCCAAGACAGCGGGAGGCCCTACGAGCAGTACTTC. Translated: CASSQDSGRPYEQYF.

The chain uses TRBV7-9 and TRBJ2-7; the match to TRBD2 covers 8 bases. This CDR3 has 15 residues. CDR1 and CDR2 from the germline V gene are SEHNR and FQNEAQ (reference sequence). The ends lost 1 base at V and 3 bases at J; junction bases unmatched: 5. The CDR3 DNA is TGTGCCAGCAGCTTAGACCCAGCGGGAGTCTACGAGCAGTACTTC. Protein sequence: CASSLDPAGVYEQYF.

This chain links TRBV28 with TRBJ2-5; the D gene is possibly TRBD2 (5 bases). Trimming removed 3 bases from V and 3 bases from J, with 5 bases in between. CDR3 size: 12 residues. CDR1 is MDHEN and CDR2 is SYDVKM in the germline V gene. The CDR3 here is CASSFGKETQYF. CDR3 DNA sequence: TGTGCCAGCAGTTTCGGGAAAGAGACCCAGTACTTC.

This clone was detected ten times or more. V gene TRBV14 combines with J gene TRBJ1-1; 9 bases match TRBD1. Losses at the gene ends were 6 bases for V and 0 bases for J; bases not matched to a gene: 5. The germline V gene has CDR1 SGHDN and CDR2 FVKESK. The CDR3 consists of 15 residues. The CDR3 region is CASRAGQGMNTEAFF. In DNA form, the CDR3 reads TGTGCCAGCAGAGCGGGACAGGGAATGAACACTGAAGCTTTCTTT.

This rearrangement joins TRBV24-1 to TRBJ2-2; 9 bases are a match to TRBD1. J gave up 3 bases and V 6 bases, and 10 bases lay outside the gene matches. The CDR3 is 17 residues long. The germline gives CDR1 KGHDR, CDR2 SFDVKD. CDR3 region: CATSSITGGIDTGELFF. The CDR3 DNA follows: TGTGCCACCAGTTCGATTACAGGGGGCATCGACACCGGGGAGCTGTTTTTT.